The 2 T cell receptor beta chains reported below all come from one sample, sequenced in a study of T cells of healthy individuals. Via MiXCR, TCRdb re-called the 5' RACE reads, giving one row per CDR3 protein. The repertoire has 65,000 to 95,000 distinct CDR3 sequences, 4% to 5.5% of them found once; the top ten carry 7.5%. The receptors stem from a female donor in good health.

J is TRBJ1-5 and V is TRBV6-6; D is unresolved. Germline lookup yields CDR1 MNHNY and CDR2 SVGAGI (reference sequence). V lost 4 bases and J 7 bases, leaving 11 bases between the germline ends. The CDR3 covers 13 residues. The CDR3 sequence is CASSWAFEQPQHF. DNA of the CDR3: TGTGCCAGCAGTTGGGCTTTTGAGCAGCCCCAGCATTTT.

The chain joins TRBV18 to TRBJ2-1; TRBD2 might be the D (5 bases). Trimming cost V 5 bases and J 9 bases, with 14 bases left between them. This CDR3 is 13 amino acids long. Germline CDR1 and CDR2: KGHSH and LQKENI. CDR3 loop: CASSSQTGGEQFF. The CDR3 region has the DNA TGTGCCAGCTCATCTCAGACTGGAGGTGAGCAGTTCTTC.